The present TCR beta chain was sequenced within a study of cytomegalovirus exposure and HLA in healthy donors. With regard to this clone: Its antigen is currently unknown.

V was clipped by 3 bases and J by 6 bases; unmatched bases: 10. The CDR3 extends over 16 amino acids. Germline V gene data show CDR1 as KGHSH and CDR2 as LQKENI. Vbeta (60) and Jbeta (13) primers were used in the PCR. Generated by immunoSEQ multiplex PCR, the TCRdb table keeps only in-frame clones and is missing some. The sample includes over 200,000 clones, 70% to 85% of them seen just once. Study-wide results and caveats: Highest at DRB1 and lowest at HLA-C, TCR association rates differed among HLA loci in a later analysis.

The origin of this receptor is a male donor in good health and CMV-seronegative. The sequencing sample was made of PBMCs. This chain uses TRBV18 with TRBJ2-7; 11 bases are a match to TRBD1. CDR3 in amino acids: CASSPDGTGGKSEQYF. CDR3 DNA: TGTGCCAGCTCACCTGACGGGACAGGGGGGAAAAGCGAGCAGTACTTC. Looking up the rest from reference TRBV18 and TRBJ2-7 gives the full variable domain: NAGVMQNPRHLVRRRGQEARLRCSPMKGHSHVYWYRQLPEEGLKFMVYLQKENIIDESGMPKERFSAEFPKEGPSILRIQQVVRGDSAAYFCASSPDGTGGKSEQYFGPGTRLTVT.